This TCR beta chain appears in the sequencing data of a study of blood T cell repertoires in COVID-19. Original data processing: Reference gene primer amplification gave nucleated cell count estimates. Only in-frame clones appear in the TCRdb table, and some are missing; sequencing was by immunoSEQ multiplex PCR. Clone size and the V and J calls come from that table; the DNA yielded D and trimming. The table has 350,000 to 400,000 clones, around 87% seen once. Per the germline V gene, CDR1 is MDHEN and CDR2 is SYDVKM. The CDR3 is 14 amino acids. Trimming removed 10 bases from V and 0 bases from J, with 15 bases in between.

The chain is built from TRBV28 and TRBJ1-1; D is unclear. Sequencing was performed on peripheral blood. The clonotype was recovered from a man between 18 and 35 years old with active or convalescent COVID-19. The CDR3 DNA reads as TGTGCCACAGATAAGGGAGCCATGAACACTGAAGCTTTCTTT. It yields the protein CATDKGAMNTEAFF.